What follows are 2 T cell receptor beta chains derived from one specimen sequenced in a study of human T cells and chemical hapten exposure. Via MiXCR, TCRdb re-called the RACE reads, giving one row per CDR3 protein. The table has roughly 180,000 distinct CDR3 sequences, 13% to 15% seen once; the top ten hold about 1.8%. The time point here: patch test 1, 2 weeks after DPC sensitization. The treatment is: therapeutic diphenylcyclopropenone sensitization with weekly scalp DPC. The material was whole blood, obtained in connection with sensitization to the hapten diphenylcyclopropenone (DPC). The origin of the receptors is a woman under 40 with alopecia areata. Some clones in this sample may be carry-over from other donors' samples.

This clonotype has just a few counts. The genes are TRBV7-6 and TRBJ2-2, with 13 positions matching TRBD2. The V and J ends lost 4 bases and 5 bases, in that order; junction bases with no gene match: 4. The CDR3 is 16 amino acids. From germline, CDR1 is SGHVS and CDR2 FNYEAQ. The CDR3 loop reads CASSWRTSGGTGELFF. The DNA for the CDR3 is TGTGCCAGCAGCTGGAGGACTAGCGGGGGAACCGGGGAGCTGTTTTTT.

This clonotype was observed at least ten times. The chain links TRBV5-5 to TRBJ2-7; possibly TRBD1 for D (5 bases). CDR1 is SGHKS and CDR2 is YYEKEE in the germline V gene (reference sequence). V gave up 0 bases and J gave up 3 bases, with 7 bases separating them. The length of the CDR3 is 13 residues. The CDR3 nucleotides are TGTGCCAGCAGCTTGGTCCAGGGCTACGAGCAGTACTTC. Residues: CASSLVQGYEQYF. The whole variable domain, filled in from reference TRBV5-5 and TRBJ2-7, reads DAGVTQSPTHLIKTRGQQVTLRCSPISGHKSVSWYQQVLGQGPQFIFQYYEKEERGRGNFPDRFSARQFPNYSSELNVNALLLGDSALYLCASSLVQGYEQYFGPGTRLTVT.